The 20 T cell receptor beta chains reported below all come from one sample, sequenced in a study of blood T cell repertoires in COVID-19. Sequencing was performed with immunoSEQ multiplex PCR; in TCRdb, only in-frame clones are kept and a portion is missing. This sample has roughly 140,000 clones; 60% to 85% occur once, and the top ten carry less than 2%. Sequencing was done on a sample of peripheral blood. The receptors here all came from an older woman with acute or convalescent COVID-19.

This clone has just a few counts. This chain joins TRBV30 and TRBJ1-2; TRBD1 agrees at 12 bases. This CDR3 is built from 16 residues. V trimming: 2 bases; J trimming: 2 bases; junction bases outside the gene matches: 6. Per germline, CDR1 GTSNPN and CDR2 SVGIG (reference sequence). CDR3 in DNA: TGTGCCTGGAGTCCCGGGACAGGGGGCAAAAACTATGGCTACACCTTC. Protein sequence: CAWSPGTGGKNYGYTF. The variable domain in full, with the rest retrieved from reference TRBV30 and TRBJ1-2, is SQTIHQWPATLVQPVGSPLSLECTVEGTSNPNLYWYRQAAGRGLQLLFYSVGIGQISSEVPQNLSASRPQDRQFILSSKKLLLSDSGFYLCAWSPGTGGKNYGYTFGSGTRLTVV.

CDR3 sequence reads: CASSLRANTALRGYEQYF. CDR3 in DNA: TGCGCCAGCAGCTTGCGGGCTAATACGGCCCTAAGGGGCTACGAGCAGTACTTC. The chain couples TRBV5-1 to TRBJ2-7; TRBD1 might be the D (5 bases). The V end was cut by 1 base, the J end by 3 bases, with 23 bases between. The germline V gene has CDR1 SGHRS and CDR2 YFSETQ. This CDR3 is 18 amino acids long.

The genes are TRBV11-2 and TRBJ1-3; D is undetermined. V lost 3 bases to trimming and J lost 4 bases, with 7 bases between them. CDR1 SGHAT and CDR2 FQNNGV come from the germline V gene. The CDR3 loop spans 13 amino acids. CDR3 nucleotide sequence: TGTGCCAGCAGCTTCCCCCTGGGAAACACCATATATTTT. It codes for CASSFPLGNTIYF.

The V gene is TRBV14, the J gene TRBJ2-3; TRBD2 agrees at 9 bases. The CDR3 sequence is 18 residues long. V trimming: 4 bases; J trimming: 4 bases; junction bases outside the gene matches: 15. Germline loops: CDR1 SGHDN, CDR2 FVKESK. The CDR3 nucleotides read TGTGCCAGCAGCCCTTCCAAGATGTGGCGGGAGGGGCCAGATACGCAGTATTTT. Its translation: CASSPSKMWREGPDTQYF.

This clone was detected only once. The chain links TRBV19 to TRBJ1-2; 10 bases agree with TRBD1. CDR3 size: 14 residues. CDR1 is LNHDA and CDR2 is SQIVND in the germline V gene (reference sequence). J was trimmed by 7 bases and V by 8 bases; bases with no gene match: 10. The CDR3, as DNA: TGTGCCAGTTCGATCGACAGGGGGCTAAGTGGCTACACCTTC. It is translated as CASSIDRGLSGYTF.

V and J are TRBV5-4 and TRBJ2-3; 8 nucleotides agree with TRBD1. This CDR3 comprises 15 residues. From germline, CDR1 is SGHNT and CDR2 YYREEE (reference sequence). Trimming at V came to 2 bases and at J to 2 bases, leaving 4 bases not matched to a gene. The CDR3 DNA reads TGTGCCAGCAGCTTACTACAGGGGGTCACAGATACGCAGTATTTT. This gives the protein CASSLLQGVTDTQYF.

The chain uses TRBV12-2 and TRBJ2-7; the DNA was not compared with TRBD2, the D call given in the table. TRBV12-2 is shown as a pseudogene. This CDR3 spans 15 amino acids. In DNA form, the CDR3 reads TGTGCAAGTCGCTTAGAGGAGGGAGAAGGGTACGAGCAGTACTTC. Translated: CASRLEEGEGYEQYF.

CDR3 coding DNA: TGTGCCAGCAGCTTCCTTCCAGGGGGAGATGAGCAGTTCTTC. Translated: CASSFLPGGDEQFF. V usage is TRBV28 and J usage is TRBJ2-1; 7 bases fit TRBD1. Germline trimming cut 6 bases from V and 8 bases from J; bases unmatched to any gene: 10. The V gene's germline CDR1 is MDHEN and CDR2 SYDVKM. The CDR3 spans 14 residues.

The chain has TRBV6-5 and TRBJ1-1; 9 bases are shared with TRBD1. The CDR3 has 15 amino acids. Germline V gives CDR1 MNHEY, CDR2 SVGAGI. J gave up 1 base and V 7 bases, and 7 bases lay outside the gene matches. As DNA, the CDR3 is TGTGCCAGCACCCAACAGGGGGCGGCGAACACTGAAGCTTTCTTT. Amino acid sequence: CASTQQGAANTEAFF.

The gene calls are TRBV29-1 and TRBJ2-7, with D possibly matching TRBD2 (5 bases). CDR3 length: 12 residues. V lost 3 bases to trimming and J lost 2 bases, with 8 bases between them. Germline V CDR1 and CDR2: SQVTM, ANQGSEA. As DNA, the CDR3 is TGCAGCGTTGATGACGGGACCTACGAGCAGTACTTC. Protein product: CSVDDGTYEQYF.

The chain uses TRBV7-9 and TRBJ2-3, with 7 bases identical to TRBD1. The CDR3 consists of 16 residues. Germline CDR1 reads SEHNR; CDR2 reads FQNEAQ (reference sequence). The junction had 8 bases not matched to a gene; V was cut back by 3 bases and J by 2 bases. The CDR3 is CASSLGDRTHTDTQYF. CDR3 DNA sequence: TGTGCCAGCAGCTTGGGGGACAGAACCCACACAGATACGCAGTATTTT.

V and J are TRBV10-3 and TRBJ2-4, with 7 bases that match TRBD2. Looked up from germline, CDR1 is ENHRY and CDR2 is SYGVKD. The CDR3 covers 18 residues. J lost 0 bases, V lost 0 bases, and 8 bases had no gene match. The DNA for the CDR3 is TGTGCCATCAGTGAGTCGGCGGGAGTAGGGAAAGCCAAAAACATTCAGTACTTC. Its translation: CAISESAGVGKAKNIQYF.

The gene calls are TRBV27 and TRBJ2-3, with D possibly TRBD1 on 5 matching bases. The length of the CDR3 is 15 residues. CDR1 and CDR2 from the germline V gene are MNHEY and SMNVEV (reference sequence). The V end was cut by 0 bases, the J end by 0 bases, with 7 bases between. CDR3: CASSLSRTSTDTQYF. The CDR3 DNA is TGTGCCAGCAGTTTATCGAGGACAAGCACAGATACGCAGTATTTT.

V and J are TRBV29-1 and TRBJ1-3; D unclear. This CDR3 comprises 13 residues. The V end lost 6 bases, the J end lost 4 bases, and 13 bases lay between the germline ends. CDR1 and CDR2 (germline): SQVTM, ANQGSEA. The CDR3 nucleotides are TGCAGCGTATCCAGGCGTGACGGAAACACCATATATTTT. Encoded protein: CSVSRRDGNTIYF.

The chain uses TRBV7-2 and TRBJ2-1; D is ambiguous. CDR1 and CDR2 (germline): SGHTA, FQGNSA. The CDR3 extends over 12 amino acids. In DNA form, the CDR3 reads TGTGCAGAGAGGCGTTCCTACAATGAGCAGTTCTTC. Amino acids: CAERRSYNEQFF.

The gene calls are TRBV28 and TRBJ1-1, with D unresolved. V lost 3 bases and J 5 bases, leaving 10 bases between the germline ends. Germline V gene sequence: CDR1 MDHEN, CDR2 SYDVKM. This CDR3 comprises 13 residues. CDR3 DNA: TGTGCCAGCAGTTTGGATCCGGGGACTGAAGCTTTCTTT. It yields the protein CASSLDPGTEAFF.

CDR3 coding DNA: TGTGCCAGCAGACGACGGGCGCGGGGAGGATACGAGCAGTACTTC. Translated, it gives CASRRRARGGYEQYF. The V and J genes are TRBV27 and TRBJ2-7; possible D gene TRBD2, 6 bases. The germline V gene has CDR1 MNHEY and CDR2 SMNVEV (reference sequence). This CDR3 is 15 amino acids long. Trimming pared 6 bases from V and 4 bases from J, leaving 19 bases between.

This clone was detected many times. V gene TRBV10-1 combines with J gene TRBJ2-7; D perhaps matches TRBD1 (6 bases). Germline CDR1 WNHNN, CDR2 SYGVQD (reference sequence). Trimming shortened V by 11 bases and J by 3 bases, and 11 bases separated the two germline ends. There are 11 residues in the CDR3. CDR3 coding DNA: TGCGCCGCCGGGACATACTACGAGCAGTACTTC. Translation: CAAGTYYEQYF.

This chain connects TRBV4-1 to TRBJ2-1; 10 bases fit TRBD2. Germline trimming cut 0 bases from V and 7 bases from J; bases unmatched to any gene: 6. This CDR3 spans 16 amino acids. The germline CDR1 and CDR2 sequences are MGHRA and YSYEKL. This CDR3 is CASSQEPSGRANEQFF. The CDR3 DNA follows: TGCGCCAGCAGCCAAGAGCCCAGCGGGAGGGCAAATGAGCAGTTCTTC.

The rearrangement joins TRBV28 to TRBJ1-1; possible D gene TRBD1, 5 bases. CDR1 MDHEN and CDR2 SYDVKM come from the germline V gene. The CDR3 is made up of 15 amino acids. V shed 7 bases and J shed 3 bases, with 18 bases lying between them. For the CDR3, the DNA is TGTGCCAGCACGCACCCATCGGGGGAAGACACTGAAGCTTTCTTT. Amino acids: CASTHPSGEDTEAFF.